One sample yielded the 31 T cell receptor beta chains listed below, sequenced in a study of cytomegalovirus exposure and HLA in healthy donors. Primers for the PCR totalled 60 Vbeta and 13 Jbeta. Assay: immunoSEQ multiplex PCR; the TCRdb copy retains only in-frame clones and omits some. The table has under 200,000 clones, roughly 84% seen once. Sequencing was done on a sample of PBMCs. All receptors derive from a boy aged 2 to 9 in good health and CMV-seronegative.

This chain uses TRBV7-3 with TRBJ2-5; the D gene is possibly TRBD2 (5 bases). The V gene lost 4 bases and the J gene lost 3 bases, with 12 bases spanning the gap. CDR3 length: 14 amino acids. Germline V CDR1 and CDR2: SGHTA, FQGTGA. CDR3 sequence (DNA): TGTGCCAGCAGCTGTTGGACTCCCGAAGAGACCCAGTACTTC. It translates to CASSCWTPEETQYF.

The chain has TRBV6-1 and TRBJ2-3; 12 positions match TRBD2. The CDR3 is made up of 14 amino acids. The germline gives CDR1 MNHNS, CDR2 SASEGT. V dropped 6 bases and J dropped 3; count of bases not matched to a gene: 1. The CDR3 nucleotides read TGTGCCAGCAGGGGACTAGCGGGTACAGATACGCAGTATTTT. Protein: CASRGLAGTDTQYF.

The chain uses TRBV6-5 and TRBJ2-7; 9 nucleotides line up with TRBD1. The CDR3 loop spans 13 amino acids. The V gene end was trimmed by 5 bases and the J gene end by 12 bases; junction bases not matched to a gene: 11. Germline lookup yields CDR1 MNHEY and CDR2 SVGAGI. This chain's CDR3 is CASSRPGQGNTYF. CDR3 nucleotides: TGTGCCAGCAGTCGCCCGGGACAGGGTAACACGTACTTC.

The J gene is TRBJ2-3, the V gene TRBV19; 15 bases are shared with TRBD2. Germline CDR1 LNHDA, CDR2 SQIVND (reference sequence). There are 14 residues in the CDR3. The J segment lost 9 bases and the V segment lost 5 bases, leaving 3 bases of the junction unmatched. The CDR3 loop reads CASSFGTSGGTQYF. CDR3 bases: TGTGCCAGTAGTTTCGGGACTAGCGGGGGGACGCAGTATTTT.

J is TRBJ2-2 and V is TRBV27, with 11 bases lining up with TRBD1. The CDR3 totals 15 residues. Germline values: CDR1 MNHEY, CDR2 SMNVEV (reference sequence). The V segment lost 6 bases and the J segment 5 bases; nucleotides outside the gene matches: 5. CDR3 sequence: CASSSGTGGTGELFF. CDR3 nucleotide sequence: TGTGCCAGCAGCTCCGGGACAGGGGGTACCGGGGAGCTGTTTTTT.

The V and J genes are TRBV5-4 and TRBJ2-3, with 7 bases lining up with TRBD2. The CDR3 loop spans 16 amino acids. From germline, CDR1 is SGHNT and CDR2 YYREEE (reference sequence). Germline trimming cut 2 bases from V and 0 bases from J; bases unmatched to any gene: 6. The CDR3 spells CASSLKLAESTDTQYF. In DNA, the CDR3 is TGTGCCAGCAGCTTAAAGCTAGCGGAGAGCACAGATACGCAGTATTTT.

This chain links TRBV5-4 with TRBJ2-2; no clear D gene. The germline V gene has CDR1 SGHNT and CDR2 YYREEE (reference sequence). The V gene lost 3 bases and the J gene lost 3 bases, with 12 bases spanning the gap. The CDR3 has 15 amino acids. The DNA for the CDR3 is TGTGCCAGCAGCTCCCAAAAGCAGGACACCGGGGAGCTGTTTTTT. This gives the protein CASSSQKQDTGELFF.

CDR3 sequence: CASSLAGGRVDTGELFF. CDR3 coding DNA: TGCGCCAGCAGCTTGGCGGGGGGCAGGGTTGACACCGGGGAGCTGTTTTTT. The rearrangement joins TRBV5-1 to TRBJ2-2; a possible D gene is TRBD2 (7 bases). Trimming stripped 0 bases from V and 3 bases from J, with 15 bases between. The CDR3 is 17 residues long. Per germline, CDR1 SGHRS and CDR2 YFSETQ.

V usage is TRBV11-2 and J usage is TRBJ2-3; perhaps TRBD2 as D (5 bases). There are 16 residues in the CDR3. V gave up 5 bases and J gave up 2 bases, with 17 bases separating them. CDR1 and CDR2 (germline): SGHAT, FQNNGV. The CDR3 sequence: CASSLHRGGATDTQYF. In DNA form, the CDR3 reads TGTGCCAGCAGCCTACACCGGGGTGGCGCCACAGATACGCAGTATTTT.

The CDR3 coding sequence is TGTGCCAGCAGTGGGACCCGGGGAGGAGGGACTGAAGCTTTCTTT. Encoded protein: CASSGTRGGGTEAFF. This rearrangement joins TRBV6-5 to TRBJ1-1; maybe TRBD1 (5 bases). From germline, CDR1 is MNHEY and CDR2 SVGAGI. The V end was cut by 5 bases, the J end by 5 bases, with 18 bases between. CDR3 size: 15 residues.

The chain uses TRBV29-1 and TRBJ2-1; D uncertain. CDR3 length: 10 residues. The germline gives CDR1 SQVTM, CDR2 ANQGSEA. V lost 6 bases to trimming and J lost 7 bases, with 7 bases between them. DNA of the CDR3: TGCAGCGTACGAGTAAATGAGCAGTTCTTC. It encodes CSVRVNEQFF.

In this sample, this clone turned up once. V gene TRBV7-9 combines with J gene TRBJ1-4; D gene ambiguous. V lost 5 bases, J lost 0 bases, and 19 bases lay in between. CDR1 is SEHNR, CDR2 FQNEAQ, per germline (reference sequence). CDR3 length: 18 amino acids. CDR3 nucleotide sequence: TGTGCCAGCAGCCTAGGAGGGTTACAGATACCAACTAATGAAAAACTGTTTTTT. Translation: CASSLGGLQIPTNEKLFF.

The CDR3 bases are TGTGCCACCAGCCGGGGGGGTCGAGATGGCTACACCTTC. It is translated as CATSRGGRDGYTF. The chain joins TRBV15 to TRBJ1-2, with D perhaps matching TRBD1 (5 bases). Trimming removed 5 bases at V and 6 bases at J, with 13 bases between. This CDR3 contains 13 residues. Germline assignment: CDR1 LNHNV and CDR2 YYDKDF (reference sequence).

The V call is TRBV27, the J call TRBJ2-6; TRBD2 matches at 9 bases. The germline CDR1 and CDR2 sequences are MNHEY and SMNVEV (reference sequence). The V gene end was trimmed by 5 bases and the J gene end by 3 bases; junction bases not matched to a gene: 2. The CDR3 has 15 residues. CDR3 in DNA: TGTGCCAGCAGTACTAGCGGGTATGGGGCCAACGTCCTGACTTTC. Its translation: CASSTSGYGANVLTF. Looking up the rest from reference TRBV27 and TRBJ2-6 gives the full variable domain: EAQVTQNPRYLITVTGKKLTVTCSQNMNHEYMSWYRQDPGLGLRQIYYSMNVEVTDKGDVPEGYKVSRKEKRNFPLILESPSPNQTSLYFCASSTSGYGANVLTFGAGSRLTVL.

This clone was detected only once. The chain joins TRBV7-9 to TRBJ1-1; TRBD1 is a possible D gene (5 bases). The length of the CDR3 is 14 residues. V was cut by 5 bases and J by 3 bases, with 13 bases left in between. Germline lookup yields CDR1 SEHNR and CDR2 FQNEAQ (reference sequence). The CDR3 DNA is TGTGCCAGCAGCGCGGACGGGGGGTACACTGAAGCTTTCTTT. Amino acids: CASSADGGYTEAFF. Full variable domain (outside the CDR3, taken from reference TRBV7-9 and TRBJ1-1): DTGVSQNPRHKITKRGQNVTFRCDPISEHNRLYWYRQTLGQGPEFLTYFQNEAQLEKSRLLSDRFSAERPKGSFSTLEIQRTEQGDSAMYLCASSADGGYTEAFFGQGTRLTVV.

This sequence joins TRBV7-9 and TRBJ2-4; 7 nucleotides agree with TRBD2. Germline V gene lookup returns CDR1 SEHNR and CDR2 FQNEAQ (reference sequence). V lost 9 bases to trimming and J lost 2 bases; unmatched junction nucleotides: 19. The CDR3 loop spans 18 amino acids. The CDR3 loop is CARAKLSGTSQPKNIQYF. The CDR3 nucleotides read TGTGCCAGGGCTAAACTGAGCGGGACGAGCCAACCCAAAAACATTCAGTACTTC.

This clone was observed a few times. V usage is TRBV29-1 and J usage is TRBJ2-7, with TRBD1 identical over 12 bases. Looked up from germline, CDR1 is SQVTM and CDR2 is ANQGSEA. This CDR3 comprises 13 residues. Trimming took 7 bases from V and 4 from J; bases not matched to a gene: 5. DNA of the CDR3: TGCAGCGCTGGGACAGGGGGCGGGTACGAGCAGTACTTC. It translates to CSAGTGGGYEQYF.

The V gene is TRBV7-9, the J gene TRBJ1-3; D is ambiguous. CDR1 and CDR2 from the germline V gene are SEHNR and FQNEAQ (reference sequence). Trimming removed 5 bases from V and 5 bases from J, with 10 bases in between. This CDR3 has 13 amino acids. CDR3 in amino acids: CASSRYDRNTIYF. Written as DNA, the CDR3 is TGTGCCAGCAGCCGATACGACAGAAACACCATATATTTT.

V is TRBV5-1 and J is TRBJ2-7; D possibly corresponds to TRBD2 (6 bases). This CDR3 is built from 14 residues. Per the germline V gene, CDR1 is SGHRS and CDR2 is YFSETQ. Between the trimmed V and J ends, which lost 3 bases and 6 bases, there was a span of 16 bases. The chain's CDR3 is CASSWDSGGGEQYF. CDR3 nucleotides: TGCGCCAGCAGCTGGGACTCCGGCGGTGGCGAGCAGTACTTC.

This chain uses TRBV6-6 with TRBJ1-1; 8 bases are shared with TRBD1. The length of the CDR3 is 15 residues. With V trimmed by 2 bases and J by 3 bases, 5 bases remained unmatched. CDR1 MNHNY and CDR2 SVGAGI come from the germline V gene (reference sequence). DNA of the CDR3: TGTGCCAGCAGTTACGGACAGGGAGGGGACACTGAAGCTTTCTTT. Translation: CASSYGQGGDTEAFF.

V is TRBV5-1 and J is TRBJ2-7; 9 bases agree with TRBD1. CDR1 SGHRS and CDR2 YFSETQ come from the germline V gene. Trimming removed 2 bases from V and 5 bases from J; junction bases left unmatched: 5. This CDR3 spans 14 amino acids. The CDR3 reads CASSFGTGINEQYF. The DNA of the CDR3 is TGCGCCAGCAGCTTCGGGACAGGGATAAACGAGCAGTACTTC.

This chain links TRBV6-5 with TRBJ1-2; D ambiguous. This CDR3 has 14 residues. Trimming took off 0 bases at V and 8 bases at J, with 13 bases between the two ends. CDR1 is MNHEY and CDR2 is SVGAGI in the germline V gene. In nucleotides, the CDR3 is TGTGCCAGCAGTTACTCGCTGTTACGGGGAGGCTACACCTTC. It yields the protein CASSYSLLRGGYTF.

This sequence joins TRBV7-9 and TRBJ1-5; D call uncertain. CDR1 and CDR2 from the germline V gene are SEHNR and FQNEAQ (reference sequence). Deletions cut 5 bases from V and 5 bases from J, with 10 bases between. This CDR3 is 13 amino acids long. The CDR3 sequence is CASSPEGDQPQHF. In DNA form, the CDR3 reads TGTGCCAGCAGCCCAGAAGGAGATCAGCCCCAGCATTTT.

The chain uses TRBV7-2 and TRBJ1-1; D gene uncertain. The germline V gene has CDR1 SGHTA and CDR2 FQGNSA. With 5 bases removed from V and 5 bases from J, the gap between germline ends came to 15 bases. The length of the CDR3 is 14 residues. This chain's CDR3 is CASSPSVQRTEAFF. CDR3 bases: TGTGCCAGCAGCCCCTCCGTTCAGCGAACTGAAGCTTTCTTT.

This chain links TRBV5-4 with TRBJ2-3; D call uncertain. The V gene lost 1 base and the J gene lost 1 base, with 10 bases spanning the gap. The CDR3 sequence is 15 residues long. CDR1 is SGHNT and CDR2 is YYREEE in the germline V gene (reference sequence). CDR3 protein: CASSLTSPRTDTQYF. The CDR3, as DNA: TGTGCCAGCAGCTTGACATCCCCCCGCACAGATACGCAGTATTTT.

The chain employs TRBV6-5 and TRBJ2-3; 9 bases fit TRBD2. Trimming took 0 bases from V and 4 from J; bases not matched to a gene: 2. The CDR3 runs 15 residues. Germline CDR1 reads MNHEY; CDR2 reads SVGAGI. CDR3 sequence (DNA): TGTGCCAGCAGTTACTCTGCGGGAGGGCCAGATACGCAGTATTTT. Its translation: CASSYSAGGPDTQYF.

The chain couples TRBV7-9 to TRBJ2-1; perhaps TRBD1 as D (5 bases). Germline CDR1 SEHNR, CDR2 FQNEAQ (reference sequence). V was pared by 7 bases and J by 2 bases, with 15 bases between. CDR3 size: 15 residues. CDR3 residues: CASTPPGNPYNEQFF. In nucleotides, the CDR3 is TGTGCCAGCACCCCCCCAGGGAACCCCTACAATGAGCAGTTCTTC.

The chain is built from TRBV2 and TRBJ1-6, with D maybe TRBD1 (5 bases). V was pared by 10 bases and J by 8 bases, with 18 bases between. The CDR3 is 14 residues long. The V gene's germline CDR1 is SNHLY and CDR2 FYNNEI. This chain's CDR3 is CAIKLAGWDSPLHF. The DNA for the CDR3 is TGTGCCATCAAACTCGCAGGGTGGGATTCACCCCTCCACTTT.

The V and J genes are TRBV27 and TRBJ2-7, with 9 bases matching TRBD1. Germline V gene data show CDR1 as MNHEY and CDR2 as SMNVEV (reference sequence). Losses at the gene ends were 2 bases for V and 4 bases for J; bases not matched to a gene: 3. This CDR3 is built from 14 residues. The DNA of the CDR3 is TGTGCCAGCAGTTTAGAGGGGACAGGGTACGAGCAGTACTTC. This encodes CASSLEGTGYEQYF.

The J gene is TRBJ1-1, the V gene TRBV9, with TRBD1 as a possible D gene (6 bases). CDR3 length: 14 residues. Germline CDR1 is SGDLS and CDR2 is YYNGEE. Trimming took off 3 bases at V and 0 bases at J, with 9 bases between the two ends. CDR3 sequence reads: CASSAGQMNTEAFF. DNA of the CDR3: TGTGCCAGCAGCGCCGGACAGATGAACACTGAAGCTTTCTTT.

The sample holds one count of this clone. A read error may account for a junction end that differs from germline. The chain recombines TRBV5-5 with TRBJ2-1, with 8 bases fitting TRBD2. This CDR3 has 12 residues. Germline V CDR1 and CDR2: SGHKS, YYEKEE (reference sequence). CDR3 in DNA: TGTGCCAGCAGCCTATTGGGACTAGTCGCGATCTTC. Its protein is CASSLLGLVAIF.